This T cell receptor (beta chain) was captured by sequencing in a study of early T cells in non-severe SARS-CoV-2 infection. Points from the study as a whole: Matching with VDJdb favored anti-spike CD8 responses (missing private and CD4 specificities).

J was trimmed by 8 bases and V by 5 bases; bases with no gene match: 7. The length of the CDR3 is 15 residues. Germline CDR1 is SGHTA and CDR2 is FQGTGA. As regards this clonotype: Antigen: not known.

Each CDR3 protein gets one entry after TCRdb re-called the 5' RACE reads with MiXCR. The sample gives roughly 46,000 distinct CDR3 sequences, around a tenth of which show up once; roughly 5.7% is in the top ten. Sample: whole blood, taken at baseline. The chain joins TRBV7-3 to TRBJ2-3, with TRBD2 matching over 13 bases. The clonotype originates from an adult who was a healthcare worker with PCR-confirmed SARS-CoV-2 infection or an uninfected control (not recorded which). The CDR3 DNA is TGTGCCAGCAGCATCGGACTAGCGGGAGTAGGTACGCAGTATTTT. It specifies CASSIGLAGVGTQYF.